Here is one T cell receptor (beta chain) with its context. The antigen is not known. This entry belongs to a study of CD8 T cells in Susac syndrome. Study outcomes and limitations: Acknowledgment was made by the study that its TCR sequencing and HLA analysis involved a relatively small number of individuals.

The CDR3 spans 14 residues. Germline V gene lookup returns CDR1 DFQATT and CDR2 SNEGSKA (reference sequence). The trim removed 6 bases at V and 4 bases at J, leaving 11 bases unmatched. In blood CD8+ and CD4+ T cells, TCR beta underwent sequencing. With random hexamers, reverse transcription was performed on about 0.45 to 1 ug of RNA. TCR beta CDR3 was amplified by immunoSEQ covering 54 Vbeta and 13 Jbeta. TCRdb independently ran MiXCR on the immunoSEQ multiplex PCR reads; one entry per CDR3 protein. The sample comprises some 150,000 distinct CDR3 sequences, 95% to 96% of which are singletons, and 0.15% rests with the top ten.

The TCR originated in a human donor with multiple sclerosis. Sequencing was carried out using CD8+ T cells from PBMCs. V gene TRBV20-1 combines with J gene TRBJ2-7; TRBD1 matches 8 bases. This CDR3 reads CSASPGTGNYEQYF. The CDR3 DNA reads TGCAGTGCATCTCCCGGGACAGGCAATTACGAGCAGTACTTC.